This T cell receptor (beta chain) came from a study of T cell repertoires in cytomegalovirus infection. Study summary: Signatures in public TCR beta sequences pointed to both CMV infection and matching HLA type.

The V end lost 0 bases, the J end lost 7 bases, and 9 bases lay between the germline ends. Germline loops: CDR1 SQVTM, CDR2 ANQGSEA. CDR3 length equals 13 residues. About this clonotype: Its antigen is undetermined.

TCRdb used MiXCR to reprocess the reads, holding one entry per CDR3 protein. The table lists around 550,000 distinct CDR3 sequences, 26% of them singletons. Study observations and caveats: Of the TCR beta families, the public ones yielded a cumulative frequency that identified carriers of CMV plus the relevant HLA. HLA-C-restricted, CMV-specific TCR beta clonotypes were dominant ex vivo.

The chain combines TRBV29-1 with TRBJ2-2; unclear D gene. This TCR derives from a human donor in good health (CMV status not recorded). Some clones in this sample may be carry-over from other donors' samples. Material: PBMCs. The CDR3 here is CSVEEVNNGELFF. CDR3 DNA: TGCAGCGTTGAAGAGGTGAATAACGGGGAGCTGTTTTTT.